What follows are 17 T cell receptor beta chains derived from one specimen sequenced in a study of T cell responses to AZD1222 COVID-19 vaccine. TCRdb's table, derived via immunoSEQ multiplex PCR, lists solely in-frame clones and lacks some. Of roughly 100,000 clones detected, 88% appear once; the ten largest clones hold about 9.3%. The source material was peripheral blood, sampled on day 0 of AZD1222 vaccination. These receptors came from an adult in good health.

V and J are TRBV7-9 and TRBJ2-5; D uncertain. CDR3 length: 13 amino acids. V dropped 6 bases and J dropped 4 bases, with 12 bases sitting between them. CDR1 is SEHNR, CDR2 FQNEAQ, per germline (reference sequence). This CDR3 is CASSLGYAETQYF. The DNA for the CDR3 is TGTGCCAGCAGTTTGGGGTACGCAGAGACCCAGTACTTC.

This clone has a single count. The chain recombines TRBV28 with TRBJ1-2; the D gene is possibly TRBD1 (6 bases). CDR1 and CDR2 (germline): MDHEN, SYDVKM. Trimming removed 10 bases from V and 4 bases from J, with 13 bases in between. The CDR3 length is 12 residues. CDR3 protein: CAISVDSYGYTF. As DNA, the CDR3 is TGTGCCATTTCTGTGGACAGCTATGGCTACACCTTC.

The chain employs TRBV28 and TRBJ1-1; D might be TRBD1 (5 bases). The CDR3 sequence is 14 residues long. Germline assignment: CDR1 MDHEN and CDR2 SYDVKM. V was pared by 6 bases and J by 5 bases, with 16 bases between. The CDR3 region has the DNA TGTGCCAGCAGGCCAGGAGGGGCCCGGACTGAAGCTTTCTTT. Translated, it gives CASRPGGARTEAFF.

The DNA of the CDR3 is TGTGCCAGCATCCTAGGGAGACTACAAAACTATGGCTACACCTTC. As protein: CASILGRLQNYGYTF. The chain has TRBV28 and TRBJ1-2; D uncertain. CDR3 size: 15 residues. V dropped 7 bases and J dropped 2 bases, with 17 bases sitting between them. Germline values: CDR1 MDHEN, CDR2 SYDVKM.

The CDR3 loop is CASSATVTGELFF. The DNA of the CDR3 is TGTGCCAGCAGCGCGACAGTCACCGGGGAGCTGTTTTTT. The chain employs TRBV9 and TRBJ2-2; a possible D gene is TRBD1 (5 bases). Germline V gene lookup returns CDR1 SGDLS and CDR2 YYNGEE. Trimming took off 3 bases at V and 4 bases at J, with 7 bases between the two ends. The length of the CDR3 is 13 residues.

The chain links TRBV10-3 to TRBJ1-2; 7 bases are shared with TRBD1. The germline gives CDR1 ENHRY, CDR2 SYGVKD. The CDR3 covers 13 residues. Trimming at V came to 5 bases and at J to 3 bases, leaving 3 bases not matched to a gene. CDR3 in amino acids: CAISRDSHYGYTF. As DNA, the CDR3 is TGTGCCATCAGTAGGGACAGCCACTATGGCTACACCTTC.

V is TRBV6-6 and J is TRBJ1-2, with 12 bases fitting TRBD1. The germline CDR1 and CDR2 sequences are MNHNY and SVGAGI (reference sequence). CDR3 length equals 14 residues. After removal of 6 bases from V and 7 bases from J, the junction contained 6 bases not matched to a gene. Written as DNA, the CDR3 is TGTGCCAGCAGGCAGGGACAGGGGGCGGTTGGCTACACCTTC. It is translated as CASRQGQGAVGYTF.

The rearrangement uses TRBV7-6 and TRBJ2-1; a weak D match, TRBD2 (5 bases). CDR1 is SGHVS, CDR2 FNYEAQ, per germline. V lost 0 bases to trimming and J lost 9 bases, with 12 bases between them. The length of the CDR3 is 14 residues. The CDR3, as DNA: TGTGCCAGCAGCTTAGCGCTGGAGGTGGGTGAGCAGTTCTTC. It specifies CASSLALEVGEQFF.

CDR3 sequence (DNA): TGTGCCAGCAGATCCGGACAGGGGCGAGGCTCTGGAAACACCATATATTTT. This sequence encodes CASRSGQGRGSGNTIYF. The gene calls are TRBV7-8 and TRBJ1-3; 9 bases line up with TRBD1. With 6 bases clipped from V and 0 bases from J, the junction kept 9 bases outside the gene matches. Per the germline V gene, CDR1 is SGHVS and CDR2 is FQNEAQ. The CDR3 extends over 17 amino acids.

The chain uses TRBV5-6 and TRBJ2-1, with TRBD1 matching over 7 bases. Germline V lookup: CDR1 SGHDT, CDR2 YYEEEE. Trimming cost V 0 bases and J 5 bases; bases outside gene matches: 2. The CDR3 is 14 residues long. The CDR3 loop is CASSLVGTDNEQFF. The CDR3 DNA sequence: TGTGCCAGCAGCTTGGTCGGGACAGACAATGAGCAGTTCTTC.

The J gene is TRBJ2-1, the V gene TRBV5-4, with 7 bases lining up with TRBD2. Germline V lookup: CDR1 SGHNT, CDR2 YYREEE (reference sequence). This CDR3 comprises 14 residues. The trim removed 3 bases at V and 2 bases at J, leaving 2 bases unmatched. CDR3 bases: TGTGCCAGCAGCTCGGGAGGAACCTACAATGAGCAGTTCTTC. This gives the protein CASSSGGTYNEQFF.

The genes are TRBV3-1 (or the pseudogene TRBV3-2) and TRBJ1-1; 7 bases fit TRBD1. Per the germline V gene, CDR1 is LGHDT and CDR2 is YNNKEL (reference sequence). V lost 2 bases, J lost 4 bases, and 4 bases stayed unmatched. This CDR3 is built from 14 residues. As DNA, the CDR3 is TGTGCCAGCAGCCAAACAGGGGCGGCCACTGAAGCTTTCTTT. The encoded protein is CASSQTGAATEAFF.

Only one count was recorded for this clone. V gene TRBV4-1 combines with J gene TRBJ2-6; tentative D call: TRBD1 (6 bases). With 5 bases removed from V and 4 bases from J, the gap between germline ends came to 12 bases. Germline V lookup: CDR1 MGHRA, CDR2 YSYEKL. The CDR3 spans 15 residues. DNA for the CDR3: TGCGCCAGCAGCAGCCCAGGGACAGGGGCCAACGTCCTGACTTTC. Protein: CASSSPGTGANVLTF.

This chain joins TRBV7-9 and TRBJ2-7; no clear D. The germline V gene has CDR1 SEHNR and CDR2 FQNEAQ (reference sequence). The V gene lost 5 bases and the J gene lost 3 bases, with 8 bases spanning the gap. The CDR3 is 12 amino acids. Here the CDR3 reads CASSPLSYEQYF. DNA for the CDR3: TGTGCCAGCAGCCCGTTGAGCTACGAGCAGTACTTC.

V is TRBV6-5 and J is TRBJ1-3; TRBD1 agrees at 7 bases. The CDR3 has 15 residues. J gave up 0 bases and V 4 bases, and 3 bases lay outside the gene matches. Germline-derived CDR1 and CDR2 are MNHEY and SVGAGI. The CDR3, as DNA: TGTGCCAGCAGTTCGACAGGGCGCTCTGGAAACACCATATATTTT. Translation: CASSSTGRSGNTIYF.

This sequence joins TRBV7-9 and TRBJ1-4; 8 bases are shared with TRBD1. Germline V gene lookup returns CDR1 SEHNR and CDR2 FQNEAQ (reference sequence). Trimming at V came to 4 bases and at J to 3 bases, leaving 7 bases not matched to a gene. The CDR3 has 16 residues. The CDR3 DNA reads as TGTGCCAGCAGCTCTGGACAGGGTCGGGCTAATGAAAAACTGTTTTTT. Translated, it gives CASSSGQGRANEKLFF.

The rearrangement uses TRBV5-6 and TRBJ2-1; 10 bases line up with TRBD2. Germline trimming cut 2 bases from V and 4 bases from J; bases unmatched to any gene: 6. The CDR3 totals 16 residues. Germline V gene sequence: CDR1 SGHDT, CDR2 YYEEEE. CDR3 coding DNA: TGTGCCAGCAGCTTCCTAGCGGGAGAAAGATACAATGAGCAGTTCTTC. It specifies CASSFLAGERYNEQFF.